Here is one T cell receptor beta chain with its context. Its antigen is unknown. This CDR3 is 15 amino acids long. Germline CDR1 reads GTSNPN; CDR2 reads SVGIG (reference sequence). The record originates from a study of monozygotic twins with inflammatory bowel disease. Study results and limitations: Compared with healthy co-twins, IBD patients showed reduced TCRbeta repertoire diversity by inverse Simpson. Fewer clonotypes were shared with others by IBD patients than by healthy twins, especially with disease activity.

Making each TCR library took 3,000 to 4,000 ng of total RNA. Molecular identifiers with 6-nucleotide sample barcodes were added during cDNA synthesis via template switching. After re-calling the 5' RACE reads, TCRdb lists one entry per CDR3 protein, DNA absent. The data include under 200,000 distinct CDR3 sequences; the top ten clones carry approximately 3%. This clonotype was obtained from a human donor with ulcerative colitis or Crohn's disease, or a healthy co-twin of an affected twin (not recorded which). Sequenced: blood. The J gene is TRBJ2-3, the V gene TRBV30; there is no DNA to check the TCRdb D call of TRBD1. Here the CDR3 reads CAWSVGTGSTDTQYF.